This T cell receptor beta chain was sequenced in a study of blood T cell repertoires in COVID-19. Study-level background: Donors of Cohort 3 who recovered were those that had two negative PCRs, clearance, or symptom resolution. PBMCs, B-cell-depleted T cells, or T cells provided the cDNA or gDNA that made up the material.

Cohorts were assigned according to the clinical history that participants reported. In the original workflow: How many nucleated cells were present was estimated from reference gene primer amplification. Profiling relied on immunoSEQ multiplex PCR, and the TCRdb table lists in-frame clones only, not all of them. That table gives V, J and clone size, and the DNA gave D and trimming. The sample has about 210,000 clones, 80% to 90% seen once; the top ten hold roughly 7.1%. The ends lost 5 bases at V and 2 bases at J; junction bases unmatched: 25. The germline CDR1 and CDR2 sequences are MDHEN and SYDVKM. The CDR3 has 22 residues.

Sequenced sample: PBMCs or T cells enriched from blood (not recorded which). This chain joins TRBV28 and TRBJ1-5; 9 bases line up with TRBD1. The clonotype comes from a man younger than 40 in a cohort exposed to, infected with or recovered from COVID-19 (not recorded which). CDR3 sequence (DNA): TGTGCCAGCAGTCCTTTTAGGGACAGGGCAAATTCGGGCTATAGGGGCAATCAGCCCCAGCATTTT. It is translated as CASSPFRDRANSGYRGNQPQHF.